The 10 T cell receptor beta chains below all came from one sample that was sequenced in a study of cytomegalovirus exposure and HLA in healthy donors. The PCR was carried out with 60 Vbeta primers and 13 Jbeta primers. The assay was immunoSEQ multiplex PCR, and TCRdb's table has in-frame clones only and misses some. Here the sample spans around 190,000 clones, 65% to 85% being singletons. The specimen sequenced was PBMCs. These receptors all come from a man between 60 and 75 years old in good health and CMV-seronegative.

The DNA of the CDR3 is TGTGCCAGCACGCGGAAGGGACAGGGCAGAGAGACCCAGTACTTC. Protein: CASTRKGQGRETQYF. The V call is TRBV6-1, the J call TRBJ2-5; TRBD1 matches 9 bases. CDR1 MNHNS and CDR2 SASEGT come from the germline V gene. Trimming cost V 7 bases and J 4 bases; bases outside gene matches: 10. This CDR3 comprises 15 residues.

The chain carries TRBV5-4 and TRBJ2-7, with a weak D call TRBD2 (7 bases). This CDR3 comprises 16 residues. Looked up from germline, CDR1 is SGHNT and CDR2 is YYREEE (reference sequence). The V end lost 4 bases, the J end lost 2 bases, and 19 bases lay between the germline ends. CDR3 nucleotides: TGTGCCAGCAGCCCGGCGGAAGGGAGGGGGGCCTACGAGCAGTACTTC. It translates to CASSPAEGRGAYEQYF.

The V gene is TRBV29-1, the J gene TRBJ2-1, with 8 bases matching TRBD2. J lost 0 bases, V lost 7 bases, and 11 bases had no gene match. This CDR3 is built from 16 residues. Germline V gene data show CDR1 as SQVTM and CDR2 as ANQGSEA. CDR3 bases: TGCAGCGCTAGTGGTAACCTAGCGGGCTCCTACAATGAGCAGTTCTTC. Protein: CSASGNLAGSYNEQFF.

The V call is TRBV5-1, the J call TRBJ2-1, with D perhaps matching TRBD1 (6 bases). V lost 2 bases, J lost 3 bases, and 12 bases lay in between. Looked up from germline, CDR1 is SGHRS and CDR2 is YFSETQ. CDR3 length equals 15 residues. The CDR3 bases are TGCGCCAGCAGCTTCGGACAGCAGCTCTACAATGAGCAGTTCTTC. Translating it yields CASSFGQQLYNEQFF. The whole variable domain, filled in from reference TRBV5-1 and TRBJ2-1, reads KAGVTQTPRYLIKTRGQQVTLSCSPISGHRSVSWYQQTPGQGLQFLFEYFSETQRNKGNFPGRFSGRQFSNSRSEMNVSTLELGDSALYLCASSFGQQLYNEQFFGPGTRLTVL.

This rearrangement joins TRBV6-5 to TRBJ2-3; 13 bases map to TRBD2. The germline V gene encodes CDR1 MNHEY and CDR2 SVGAGI. There are 14 residues in the CDR3. With 6 bases clipped from V and 5 bases from J, the junction kept 2 bases outside the gene matches. Written as DNA, the CDR3 is TGTGCCAGCAGCGGACTAGCGGGAGTAGATACGCAGTATTTT. Translation: CASSGLAGVDTQYF.

This rearrangement joins TRBV7-9 to TRBJ1-5; D call uncertain. The CDR3 is 15 residues long. Trimming cost V 5 bases and J 3 bases, with 14 bases left between them. The germline V gene has CDR1 SEHNR and CDR2 FQNEAQ (reference sequence). This chain's CDR3 is CASSPDTRFNQPQHF. The DNA for the CDR3 is TGTGCCAGCAGCCCTGACACTCGATTCAATCAGCCCCAGCATTTT.

The rearrangement uses TRBV5-4 and TRBJ2-7; the D gene is possibly TRBD2 (6 bases). The CDR3 runs 15 residues. Germline CDR1 is SGHNT and CDR2 is YYREEE (reference sequence). Deletions cut 4 bases from V and 0 bases from J, with 14 bases between. The CDR3 nucleotides read TGTGCCAGCAGCGAACCGGGACTTAGCTCCTACGAGCAGTACTTC. This encodes CASSEPGLSSYEQYF. The variable domain in full, with the rest retrieved from reference TRBV5-4 and TRBJ2-7, is ETGVTQSPTHLIKTRGQQVTLRCSSQSGHNTVSWYQQALGQGPQFIFQYYREEENGRGNFPPRFSGLQFPNYSSELNVNALELDDSALYLCASSEPGLSSYEQYFGPGTRLTVT.

The CDR3 here is CASSLIRGSTEAFF. The CDR3 coding sequence is TGTGCCAGCAGTTTAATAAGGGGGTCGACTGAAGCTTTCTTT. V and J are TRBV27 and TRBJ1-1, with a weak D call TRBD1 (6 bases). The CDR3 is 14 amino acids. The germline V gene has CDR1 MNHEY and CDR2 SMNVEV (reference sequence). Trimming cost V 2 bases and J 5 bases, with 12 bases left between them.

This clone was seen only a few times. The V call is TRBV28, the J call TRBJ1-1; 7 positions match TRBD1. V was clipped by 4 bases and J by 5 bases; unmatched bases: 10. Germline loops: CDR1 MDHEN, CDR2 SYDVKM. The CDR3 runs to 15 residues. CDR3 coding DNA: TGTGCCAGCAGTTCGATGACAGGGATCTCAACTGAAGCTTTCTTT. This gives the protein CASSSMTGISTEAFF.

This clone has only a few counts. V and J are TRBV7-2 and TRBJ2-5; D is undetermined. From germline, CDR1 is SGHTA and CDR2 FQGNSA. CDR3 length equals 14 residues. V lost 5 bases and J 2 bases, leaving 12 bases between the germline ends. The DNA for the CDR3 is TGTGCCAGCAGCCCACCGTGGCTGCAAGAGACCCAGTACTTC. This translates into CASSPPWLQETQYF.